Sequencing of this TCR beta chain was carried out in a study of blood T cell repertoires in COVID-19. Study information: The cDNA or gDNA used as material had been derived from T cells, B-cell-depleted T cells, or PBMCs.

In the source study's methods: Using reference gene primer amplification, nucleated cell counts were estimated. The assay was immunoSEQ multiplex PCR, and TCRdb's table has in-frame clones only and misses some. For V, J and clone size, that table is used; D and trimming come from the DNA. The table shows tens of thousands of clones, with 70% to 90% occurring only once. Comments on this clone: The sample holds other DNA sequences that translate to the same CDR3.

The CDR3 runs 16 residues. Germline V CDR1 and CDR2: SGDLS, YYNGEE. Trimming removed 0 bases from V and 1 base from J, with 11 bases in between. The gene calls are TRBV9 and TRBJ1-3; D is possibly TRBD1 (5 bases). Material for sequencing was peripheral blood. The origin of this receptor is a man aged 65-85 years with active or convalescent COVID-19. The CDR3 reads CASSVVAQGSGNTIYF. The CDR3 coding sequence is TGTGCCAGCAGCGTAGTGGCGCAGGGATCTGGAAACACCATATATTTT.